The next 18 T cell receptor beta chains were all read from a single sample in a study of identifying expanded T cells in peripheral blood. The table came from immunoSEQ multiplex PCR; TCRdb's copy has only in-frame clones and leaves some out. The table lists about 130,000 clones, approximately 86% of them singletons, with 7% to 10% in the top ten. Material: blood. The receptors originated from a person between 18 and 75 years old in good health.

V gene TRBV6-1 combines with J gene TRBJ2-5; D might be TRBD2 (6 bases). In germline, CDR1 is MNHNS, CDR2 SASEGT. This CDR3 is 15 amino acids long. Trimming removed 4 bases from V and 4 bases from J, with 16 bases in between. CDR3: CASSVSQAGSETQYF. The CDR3 DNA is TGTGCCAGCAGTGTATCGCAGGCGGGGTCAGAGACCCAGTACTTC.

CDR3 nucleotide sequence: TGCAGCTATTGGGGTGGTGAAGAGACCCAGTACTTC. Translated, it gives CSYWGGEETQYF. The chain carries TRBV29-1 and TRBJ2-5; D is unresolved. CDR1 is SQVTM and CDR2 is ANQGSEA in the germline V gene. V lost 8 bases to trimming and J lost 3 bases, with 13 bases between them. This CDR3 has 12 amino acids. Full variable domain (remainder filled in from reference TRBV29-1 and TRBJ2-5): SAVISQKPSRDICQRGTSLTIQCQVDSQVTMMFWYRQQPGQSLTLIATANQGSEATYESGFVIDKFPISRPNLTFSTLTVSNMSPEDSSIYLCSYWGGEETQYFGPGTRLLVL.

The chain uses TRBV4-3 and TRBJ2-5, with 7 positions matching TRBD1. Trimming at V came to 4 bases and at J to 5 bases, leaving 7 bases not matched to a gene. This CDR3 spans 14 amino acids. Germline V gene data show CDR1 as LGHNA and CDR2 as YSLEER. CDR3 in DNA: TGCGCCAGCAGCCTGATACAGGGGCGGGAGACCCAGTACTTC. Translated, it gives CASSLIQGRETQYF.

The V call is TRBV18, the J call TRBJ1-4; TRBD1 is a possible D gene (5 bases). Per the germline V gene, CDR1 is KGHSH and CDR2 is LQKENI. V lost 2 bases and J 6 bases, leaving 10 bases between the germline ends. This CDR3 comprises 14 residues. The CDR3 nucleotides read TGTGCCAGCTCACCAGGGGGGGAGTATGAAAAACTGTTTTTT. Protein product: CASSPGGEYEKLFF.

This clone was detected only once. The DNA of the CDR3 is TGTGCCAGCAGCAGTACAGGGGGCAAGTACTACAATGAGCAGTTCTTC. Its translation: CASSSTGGKYYNEQFF. The gene calls are TRBV28 and TRBJ2-1; TRBD1 matches 9 bases. With 6 bases clipped from V and 3 bases from J, the junction kept 9 bases outside the gene matches. Germline V gene sequence: CDR1 MDHEN, CDR2 SYDVKM. The CDR3 loop spans 16 amino acids.

The genes are TRBV6-1 and TRBJ1-2, with a weak D call TRBD1 (5 bases). Germline V lookup: CDR1 MNHNS, CDR2 SASEGT. The CDR3 spans 15 residues. Trimming removed 0 bases from V and 7 bases from J, with 15 bases in between. For the CDR3, the DNA is TGTGCCAGCAGTGAAGCCGGGTCTCCTGGGACTGGCTACACCTTC. This gives the protein CASSEAGSPGTGYTF.

The gene calls are TRBV30 and TRBJ2-3, with a possible D match to TRBD2 (6 bases). The ends were cut back, 4 bases at V and 4 bases at J, with 6 bases in the middle. Germline V gene lookup returns CDR1 GTSNPN and CDR2 SVGIG (reference sequence). There are 11 residues in the CDR3. The CDR3 is CAWTSADTQYF. The CDR3 DNA sequence: TGTGCCTGGACTAGCGCAGATACGCAGTATTTT.

The count of this clone is one. The chain links TRBV27 to TRBJ2-7, with 7 bases aligning to TRBD2. The V gene end was trimmed by 2 bases and the J gene end by 1 base; junction bases not matched to a gene: 5. From germline, CDR1 is MNHEY and CDR2 SMNVEV (reference sequence). This CDR3 is built from 15 residues. CDR3 residues: CASSLRAGESYEQYF. In DNA, the CDR3 is TGTGCCAGCAGTTTAAGGGCGGGAGAGTCCTACGAGCAGTACTTC.

The chain joins TRBV9 to TRBJ2-7; 11 bases map to TRBD1. Germline values: CDR1 SGDLS, CDR2 YYNGEE. The ends lost 4 bases at V and 3 bases at J; junction bases unmatched: 12. CDR3 size: 17 residues. CDR3 coding DNA: TGTGCCAGCAGCATAAACCCGGGACAGGGGGTGCTCTACGAGCAGTACTTC. As protein: CASSINPGQGVLYEQYF. The variable domain in full, completed from reference TRBV9 and TRBJ2-7, reads DSGVTQTPKHLITATGQRVTLRCSPRSGDLSVYWYQQSLDQGLQFLIQYYNGEERAKGNILERFSAQQFPDLHSELNLSSLELGDSALYFCASSINPGQGVLYEQYFGPGTRLTVT.

The rearrangement links TRBV11-1 to TRBJ2-7; TRBD2 agrees at 11 bases. The V segment lost 5 bases and the J segment 2 bases; nucleotides outside the gene matches: 11. This CDR3 region has 17 residues. The germline V gene encodes CDR1 SGHAT and CDR2 FQDESV (reference sequence). CDR3 protein: CASSLSLTGLAAYEQYF. DNA of the CDR3: TGTGCCAGCAGCCTCTCCTTAACGGGACTAGCGGCCTACGAGCAGTACTTC.

The rearrangement links TRBV23-1 to TRBJ2-7; D is possibly TRBD1 or TRBD2 (6 bases each). TRBV23-1 is recorded as an ORF, its role being uncertain. Trimming left V 2 bases short and J 1 base short, with 21 bases between. This CDR3 has 18 residues. The CDR3 protein is CASSQGRGGPPPSYEQYF. CDR3 bases: TGCGCCAGCAGTCAAGGTCGTGGGGGGCCCCCACCTTCCTACGAGCAGTACTTC.

The chain carries TRBV2 and TRBJ1-2, with 8 bases fitting TRBD1. This CDR3 is built from 14 residues. Germline V gene data show CDR1 as SNHLY and CDR2 as FYNNEI. V lost 4 bases, J lost 2 bases, and 3 bases stayed unmatched. For the CDR3, the DNA is TGTGCCAGCAGTGTTGGACAGGGAAACTATGGCTACACCTTC. The encoded protein is CASSVGQGNYGYTF.

V gene TRBV2 combines with J gene TRBJ1-2, with D perhaps matching TRBD1 (5 bases). CDR3 length equals 15 residues. Deletions cut 2 bases from V and 7 bases from J, with 17 bases between. The V gene's germline CDR1 is SNHLY and CDR2 FYNNEI. DNA for the CDR3: TGTGCCAGCAGTGAAATTCATCGGGGGGTCTCTGGCTACACCTTC. This sequence encodes CASSEIHRGVSGYTF.

The chain is built from TRBV5-5 and TRBJ2-2; no definite D call. V gave up 7 bases and J gave up 2 bases, with 18 bases separating them. The CDR3 totals 16 residues. The germline gives CDR1 SGHKS, CDR2 YYEKEE (reference sequence). The CDR3 here is CASVRRGHANTGELFF. The CDR3 coding sequence is TGTGCCAGCGTACGCCGCGGTCACGCAAACACCGGGGAGCTGTTTTTT.

The chain links TRBV7-3 to TRBJ2-6, with D tentatively TRBD1 (6 bases). V was shortened by 5 bases and J by 2 bases, with 10 bases between the two germline ends. Germline CDR1 SGHTA, CDR2 FQGTGA. There are 15 residues in the CDR3. The CDR3 coding sequence is TGTGCCAGCAGCCAGGGGCGGGCTGGGGCCAACGTCCTGACTTTC. Amino acid sequence: CASSQGRAGANVLTF.

V is TRBV7-9 and J is TRBJ2-3, with 8 bases identical to TRBD1. With V trimmed by 7 bases and J by 4 bases, 7 bases remained unmatched. Germline CDR1 is SEHNR and CDR2 is FQNEAQ (reference sequence). The CDR3 consists of 14 residues. The DNA of the CDR3 is TGTGCCAGCACCGGACAGGGTCAAGCAGATACGCAGTATTTT. It encodes CASTGQGQADTQYF.

V and J are TRBV5-1 and TRBJ1-4, with D possibly TRBD1 on 5 matching bases. CDR3 length equals 13 residues. Germline V gene sequence: CDR1 SGHRS, CDR2 YFSETQ. Trimming took 5 bases from V and 7 from J, leaving 12 bases between them. This CDR3 is CASSPGGVEKLFF. DNA of the CDR3: TGCGCCAGCAGTCCGGGAGGGGTTGAAAAACTGTTTTTT.

V usage is TRBV10-3 and J usage is TRBJ2-3; 7 bases are shared with TRBD1. J was trimmed by 1 base and V by 8 bases; bases with no gene match: 6. The CDR3 is 14 residues long. The germline CDR1 and CDR2 sequences are ENHRY and SYGVKD. DNA of the CDR3: TGTGCCATCGCAGAGGGGGCGGGCACAGATACGCAGTATTTT. Translated, it gives CAIAEGAGTDTQYF.